These T cell receptor beta chains were read from a single sample in a study of Ad26.COV2.S vaccination and SARS-CoV-2 variants. Repertoires were generated with immunoSEQ multiplex PCR, while TCRdb's copy carries only in-frame clones and drops some. This sample has under 500,000 clones, with about nine tenths found just once. The sequences come from peripheral blood, collected in a trial of Ad26.COV2.S vaccine versus placebo. These receptors originate from a person between 18 and 65 years old who received the Ad26.COV2.S COVID-19 vaccine or a placebo. Both conserved end residues are part of each CDR3. Fields, in order: J gene, clone size, D gene, V gene, CDR3 length, CDR3 DNA, CDR3 protein. A D gene is named only where the DNA matches it firmly. A row's size may be missing; if present it is once, few, many or a size class.

TRBJ2-1 . TRBD2 TRBV2 19 TGTGCCAGCAGTTCTTACCTAGCGGGGGGGCCTCGTCCCTACAATGAGCAGTTCTTC CASSSYLAGGPRPYNEQFF
TRBJ1-3 . . TRBV7-8 16 TGTGCCAGCAGCTTACTTGGGGCGCTCTCTGGAAACACCATATATTTT CASSLLGALSGNTIYF
TRBJ1-2 . TRBD1 TRBV30 14 TGTGCCTGGAGCGGTACAGGGGGAGAATATGGCTACACCTTC CAWSGTGGEYGYTF
TRBJ1-1 . TRBD1 TRBV10-2 13 TGCGCCAGCAGTTTCAGGGGGCAAGTTGAAGCTTTCTTT CASSFRGQVEAFF
TRBJ1-5 . TRBD1 TRBV18 17 TGTGCCAGCTCACTCGGGCAGGGGGTCTCGGGCAATCAGCCCCAGCATTTT CASSLGQGVSGNQPQHF
TRBJ2-1 . TRBD2 TRBV5-1 20 TGCGCCAGCAGCTTGGCAGCGGGGGATACCCCTCCATACACTTACAATGAGCAGTTCTTC CASSLAAGDTPPYTYNEQFF
TRBJ2-7 . . TRBV15 18 TGTGCCACCAGCAGAGTGGCGAGACGGCCCATGAGCCCCTCCGAGCAGTACTTC CATSRVARRPMSPSEQYF
TRBJ1-1 . . TRBV5-1 14 TGCGCCAGCAGCTTGTTTGGACTAAACACTGAAGCTTTCTTT CASSLFGLNTEAFF
TRBJ2-3 once TRBD2 TRBV5-1 14 TGCGCCAGCAGATATCTAGCGGGTGAAGATACGCAGTATTTT CASRYLAGEDTQYF
TRBJ2-2 . TRBD1 TRBV27 15 TGTGCCAGCAGTCCGCGACAGGGGAACACCGGGGAGCTGTTTTTT CASSPRQGNTGELFF
TRBJ1-5 . . TRBV15 15 TGTGCCACCAGCAGCGTGCGGAGGCCGGATCAGCCCCAGCATTTT CATSSVRRPDQPQHF
TRBJ1-2 once TRBD1 TRBV4-1 15 TGCGCCAGCAGCCAGCCAAGACAGGGGCTATATGGCTACACCTTC CASSQPRQGLYGYTF
TRBJ2-1 . . TRBV19 12 TGTGCCAGCCGACAGGGAGGGAATGAGCAGTTCTTC CASRQGGNEQFF
TRBJ1-1 . . TRBV24-1 14 TGTGCCACCAGTCTAAGGGAAATGAACACTGAAGCTTTCTTT CATSLREMNTEAFF
TRBJ1-5 . TRBD1 TRBV25-1 15 TGTGCCAGCAGTGAGACAGGGGGTAGCAATCAGCCCCAGCATTTT CASSETGGSNQPQHF
TRBJ2-3 . . TRBV18 12 TGTGCCAGCTCGTCCGACAGAGATACGCAGTATTTT CASSSDRDTQYF
TRBJ1-2 . . TRBV7-2 14 TGTGCCAGCAGCTTATACACTAGGGACTATGGCTACACCTTC CASSLYTRDYGYTF
TRBJ1-2 . TRBD1 TRBV6-6 12 TGTGCCAGCATTCAGGGGGATCATGGCTACACCTTC CASIQGDHGYTF
TRBJ2-7 . . TRBV29-1 15 TGCAGCGTCGCCGGGAGCACAAGGAATAACTACGAGCAGTACTTC CSVAGSTRNNYEQYF
TRBJ2-1 . TRBD2 TRBV6-1 16 TGTGCCAGCAGTGTCGGACTAGCGGGGTCATACAATGAGCAGTTCTTC CASSVGLAGSYNEQFF
TRBJ1-1 once . TRBV4-1 16 TGCGCCAGCAGCCAAGAACGAGCAGGGGAGAACACTGAAGCTTTCTTT CASSQERAGENTEAFF
TRBJ2-7 . . TRBV28 14 TGTGCCAGCAGTTTCGGGACACGGCGAGTGGAGCAGTACTTC CASSFGTRRVEQYF
TRBJ1-6 . . TRBV7-2 16 TGTGCCAGCAGCCCAGGGGCATTCTCCTATAATTCACCCCTCCACTTT CASSPGAFSYNSPLHF
TRBJ2-5 once . TRBV3-1/TRBV3-2 11 TGTGCTCACAGGGAGCAAGAGACCCAGTACTTC CAHREQETQYF
TRBJ2-7 . TRBD1 TRBV27 14 TGTGCCAGCAGTCTATTCCGGGACAGGGCCGAGCAGTACTTC CASSLFRDRAEQYF
TRBJ2-3 . . TRBV6-2/TRBV6-3 14 TGTGCCAGCAGCGGGACTGCGAACACAGATACGCAGTATTTT CASSGTANTDTQYF
TRBJ2-4 . . TRBV19 16 TGTGCCAGTAGTAATAACCTGGGACTAGCCAAAAACATTCAGTACTTC CASSNNLGLAKNIQYF
TRBJ1-2 once TRBD1 TRBV2 15 TGTGCCAGCACCTGGACAGGGGGCGCTGACTATGGCTACACCTTC CASTWTGGADYGYTF
TRBJ1-6 . . TRBV5-6 17 TGTGCCAGCAGCCGACCGGGGGGCCCTTTCTATAATTCACCCCTCCACTTT CASSRPGGPFYNSPLHF
TRBJ2-5 once . TRBV11-2 15 TGTGCCAGCAGCATTTCGACCGGGAGCCGGGAGACCCAGTACTTC CASSISTGSRETQYF
TRBJ2-2 . . TRBV4-1 13 TGCGCCAGCAGCCAAGTGGGGACCGGGGAGCTGTTTTTT CASSQVGTGELFF
TRBJ1-1 once . TRBV5-6 15 TGTGCCAGCAGCGCACAGGGTTTAGGCGGCACTGAAGCTTTCTTT CASSAQGLGGTEAFF
TRBJ2-1 . . TRBV6-5 13 TGTGCCAGCAGTTACTCCTGGGGGAATGAGCAGTTCTTC CASSYSWGNEQFF
TRBJ2-5 . TRBD1 TRBV5-4 13 TGTGCCAGCAGCTTAGCAGGGGGAGAGACCCAGTACTTC CASSLAGGETQYF
TRBJ2-1 . TRBD1 TRBV9 15 TGTGCCAGCAGCGAGGGACAGGGAGCGTTTAATGAGCAGTTCTTC CASSEGQGAFNEQFF
TRBJ2-4 once . TRBV11-2 18 TGTGCCAGCAGCTTATCGGGAGGCGCGGGGGCCCTCAAAAACATTCAGTACTTC CASSLSGGAGALKNIQYF
TRBJ2-6 . TRBD1 TRBV2 17 TGTGCCAGCGCTCCGGGACAGGGTAACTCTGGGGCCAACGTCCTGACTTTC CASAPGQGNSGANVLTF
TRBJ2-6 . . TRBV9 15 TGTGCCAGCAGCGTAGGAGGGTCTAGGGCCAACGTCCTGACTTTC CASSVGGSRANVLTF
TRBJ2-2 . . TRBV9 14 TGTGCCAGCAGCGTCTCAGGGGTGATCGGGGAGCTGTTTTTT CASSVSGVIGELFF
TRBJ2-4 . . TRBV4-3 17 TGCGCCAGCAGCCAAGATGGGGCCTCCGTAGCCAAAAACATTCAGTACTTC CASSQDGASVAKNIQYF
TRBJ2-1 . TRBD1 TRBV9 18 TGTGCCAGCAGCGTAGAGGGACAGGGGCCGAGCTCCTACAATGAGCAGTTCTTC CASSVEGQGPSSYNEQFF
TRBJ2-7 . . TRBV1 15 TGCACCAGCAGCGAAGAGGGGATTCAAGCCTACGAGCAGTACTTC CTSSEEGIQAYEQYF
TRBJ2-1 . . TRBV27 14 TGTGCCAGCAGTTCCGCCAACAAGAACAATGAGCAGTTCTTC CASSSANKNNEQFF
TRBJ2-1 . . TRBV10-3 14 TGTGCCATCAGTGGCGGGGGCCTTGAGAATGAGCAGTTCTTC CAISGGGLENEQFF
TRBJ1-2 . . TRBV7-2 13 TGTGCCAGCAGCTTAGACAGCCACTATGGCTACACCTTC CASSLDSHYGYTF